This TCR beta chain emerged from a study of CD8 T cells in ankylosing spondylitis. Study-wide results and caveats: A motif of 8 or 9 highly homologous TCR beta variants was seen as apparently characteristic of ankylosing spondylitis blood. Existing reports had already noted some motif variants in reactive arthritis synovial fluid and blood. Clones that were linked to disease were CD8+ and were relatively rare in peripheral blood. According to the report, clones linked to the disease were significantly enriched in matched synovial fluid samples taken from ankylosing spondylitis patients.

As to this clonotype: Its antigen remains unidentified.

The CDR3 loop spans 12 amino acids. With 2 bases removed from V and 10 bases from J, the gap between germline ends came to 10 bases. In germline, CDR1 is SGHDN, CDR2 FVKESK. Quantitative 5'-RACE was performed with molecular barcodes, and it yielded the TCR beta libraries. TCRdb recomputed calls from the 5' RACE reads with MiXCR, one row per CDR3 protein. The repertoire has about 510,000 distinct CDR3 sequences, about 5.2% of them found once; the top ten carry 3% to 4.5%. Sequencing was carried out using blood, either unsorted or a sorted T cell fraction (not recorded which). The receptor was derived from a male donor with ankylosing spondylitis. The chain links TRBV14 to TRBJ2-3; D gene unclear. CDR3 in amino acids: CASSQWKYAQYF. CDR3 DNA: TGTGCCAGCAGCCAATGGAAGTATGCGCAGTATTTT.